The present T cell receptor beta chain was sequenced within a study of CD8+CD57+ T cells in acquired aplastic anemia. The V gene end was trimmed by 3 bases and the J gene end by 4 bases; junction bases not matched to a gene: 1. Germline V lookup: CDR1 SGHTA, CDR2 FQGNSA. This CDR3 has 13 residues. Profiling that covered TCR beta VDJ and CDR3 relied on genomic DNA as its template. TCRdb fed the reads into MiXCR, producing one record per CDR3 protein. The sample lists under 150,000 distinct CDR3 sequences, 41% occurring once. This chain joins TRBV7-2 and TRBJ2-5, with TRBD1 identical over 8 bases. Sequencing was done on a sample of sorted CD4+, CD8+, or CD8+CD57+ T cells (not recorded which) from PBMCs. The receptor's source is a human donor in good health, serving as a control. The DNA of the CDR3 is TGTGCCAGCAGCTTCACAGGGGGAGAGACCCAGTACTTC. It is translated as CASSFTGGETQYF.